In its sample, the clone carrying this TCR beta chain was seen once. As yet, its antigen is unknown. The time point was: sample taken at primary tumor resection. This CDR3 is built from 14 residues. The V end was cut by 3 bases, the J end by 0 bases, with 5 bases between. The V gene's germline CDR1 is KGHSH and CDR2 LQKENI. TCRdb re-called the 5' RACE reads through MiXCR, storing one row per CDR3 protein. The table shows over 8,500 distinct CDR3 sequences, with 13% to 15% occurring only once. This record belongs to a study of spatial heterogeneity in lung cancer. Overall study findings and caveats: The number of expanded tumor alpha and beta chains correlated with mutation number.

This rearrangement joins TRBV18 to TRBJ1-4, with unresolved D. The material was lung tumor tissue, obtained at surgery. This clonotype originated in a male donor with early-stage non-small cell lung cancer. The CDR3 coding sequence is TGTGCCAGCTCACCGACGACAACTAATGAAAAACTGTTTTTT. This gives the protein CASSPTTTNEKLFF.